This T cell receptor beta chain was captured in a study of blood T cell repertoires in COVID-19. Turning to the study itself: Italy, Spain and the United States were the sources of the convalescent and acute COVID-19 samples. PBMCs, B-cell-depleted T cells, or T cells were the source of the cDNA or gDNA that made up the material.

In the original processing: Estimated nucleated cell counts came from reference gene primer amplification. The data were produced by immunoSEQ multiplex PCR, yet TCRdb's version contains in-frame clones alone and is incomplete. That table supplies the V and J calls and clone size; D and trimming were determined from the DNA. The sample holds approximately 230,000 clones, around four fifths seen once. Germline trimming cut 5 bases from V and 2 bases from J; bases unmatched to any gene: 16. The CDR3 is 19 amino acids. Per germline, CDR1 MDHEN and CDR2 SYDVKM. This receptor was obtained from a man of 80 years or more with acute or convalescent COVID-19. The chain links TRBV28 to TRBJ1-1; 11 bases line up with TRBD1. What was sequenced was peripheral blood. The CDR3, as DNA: TGTGCCAGCAGTCAACCCCGACCGGGACAGGGGGTGCAAAACACTGAAGCTTTCTTT. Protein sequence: CASSQPRPGQGVQNTEAFF.